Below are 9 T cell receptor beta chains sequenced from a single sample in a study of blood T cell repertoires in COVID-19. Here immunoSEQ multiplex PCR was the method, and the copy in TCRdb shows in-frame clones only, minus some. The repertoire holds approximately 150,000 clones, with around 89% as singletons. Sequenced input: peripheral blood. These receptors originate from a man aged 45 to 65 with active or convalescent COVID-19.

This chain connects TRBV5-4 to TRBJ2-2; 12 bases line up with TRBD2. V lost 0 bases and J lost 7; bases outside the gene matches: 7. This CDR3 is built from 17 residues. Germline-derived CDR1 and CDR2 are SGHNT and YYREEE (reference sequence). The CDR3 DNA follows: TGTGCCAGCAGCTTGGATCGGACTAGCGGGAATAGCGGGGAGCTGTTTTTT. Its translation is CASSLDRTSGNSGELFF.

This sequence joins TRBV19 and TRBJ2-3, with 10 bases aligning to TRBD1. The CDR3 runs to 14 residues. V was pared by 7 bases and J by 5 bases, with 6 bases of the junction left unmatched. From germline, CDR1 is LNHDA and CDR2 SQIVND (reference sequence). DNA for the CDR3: TGTGCCAGTAACCCGGGACAGGGGAGAGATACGCAGTATTTT. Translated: CASNPGQGRDTQYF.

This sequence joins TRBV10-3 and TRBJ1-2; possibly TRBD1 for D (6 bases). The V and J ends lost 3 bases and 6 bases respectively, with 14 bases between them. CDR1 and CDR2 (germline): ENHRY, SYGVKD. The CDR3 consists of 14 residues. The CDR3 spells CAISDFDRMDGYTF. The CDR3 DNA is TGTGCCATCAGTGACTTCGACAGGATGGATGGCTACACCTTC.

The DNA of the CDR3 is TGTGCCACCAGTTCCTCAGGGGACGGCTATGGCTACACCTTC. Residues: CATSSSGDGYGYTF. The V gene is TRBV24-1, the J gene TRBJ1-2, with a weak D call TRBD1 (6 bases). CDR1 KGHDR and CDR2 SFDVKD come from the germline V gene. This CDR3 region has 14 residues. Deletions cut 6 bases from V and 4 bases from J, with 14 bases between.

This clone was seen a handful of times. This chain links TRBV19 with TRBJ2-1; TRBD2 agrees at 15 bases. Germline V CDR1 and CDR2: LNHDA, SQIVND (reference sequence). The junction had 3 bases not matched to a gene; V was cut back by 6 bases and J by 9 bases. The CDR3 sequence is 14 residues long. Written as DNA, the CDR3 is TGTGCCAGTAGCCCGGGACTAGCGGGAGGTGAGCAGTTCTTC. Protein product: CASSPGLAGGEQFF.

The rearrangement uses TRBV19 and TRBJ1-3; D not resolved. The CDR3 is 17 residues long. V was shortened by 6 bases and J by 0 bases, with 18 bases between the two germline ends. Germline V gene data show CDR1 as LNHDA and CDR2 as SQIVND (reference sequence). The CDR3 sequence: CASSPYSDYSSGNTIYF. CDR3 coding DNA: TGTGCCAGTAGCCCCTACTCGGACTACAGCTCTGGAAACACCATATATTTT.

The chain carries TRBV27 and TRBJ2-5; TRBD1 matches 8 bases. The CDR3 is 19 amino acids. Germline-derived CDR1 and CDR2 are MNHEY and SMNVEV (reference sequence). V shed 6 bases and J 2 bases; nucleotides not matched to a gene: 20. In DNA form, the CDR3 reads TGTGCCAGCAGACCGCTGATATCCTACCAGGGGGCTGGGCAAGAGACCCAGTACTTC. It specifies CASRPLISYQGAGQETQYF.

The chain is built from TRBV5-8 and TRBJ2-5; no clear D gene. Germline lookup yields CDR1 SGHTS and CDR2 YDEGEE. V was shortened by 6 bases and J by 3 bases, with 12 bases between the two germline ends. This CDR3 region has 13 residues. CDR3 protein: CASNLLPEETQYF. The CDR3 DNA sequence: TGTGCCAGCAACCTCCTCCCGGAAGAGACCCAGTACTTC.

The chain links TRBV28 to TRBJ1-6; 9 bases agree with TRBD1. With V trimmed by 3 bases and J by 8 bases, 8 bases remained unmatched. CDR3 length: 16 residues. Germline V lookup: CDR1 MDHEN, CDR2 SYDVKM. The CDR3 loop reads CASSFRAGTGHSPLHF. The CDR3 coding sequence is TGTGCCAGCAGTTTCCGCGCCGGGACAGGGCATTCACCCCTCCACTTT. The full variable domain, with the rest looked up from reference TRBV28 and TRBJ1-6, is DVKVTQSSRYLVKRTGEKVFLECVQDMDHENMFWYRQDPGLGLRLIYFSYDVKMKEKGDIPEGYSVSREKKERFSLILESASTNQTSMYLCASSFRAGTGHSPLHFGNGTRLTVT.